The next 9 T cell receptor beta chains were all read from a single sample in a study of blood T cell repertoires in COVID-19. Profiling relied on immunoSEQ multiplex PCR, and the TCRdb table lists in-frame clones only, not all of them. There are around 280,000 clones in the sample; approximately 86% occur only once, and approximately 3.8% lies in the top ten. Sequencing was performed on peripheral blood. The receptors were sampled from a woman between 50 and 59 years old with active or convalescent COVID-19.

In DNA, the CDR3 is TGTGCCAGCAGCCCAGGACAGGGGAGGTTCTTC. Encoded protein: CASSPGQGRFF. The J gene is TRBJ2-1, the V gene TRBV6-5, with 9 bases that match TRBD1. The CDR3 runs to 11 residues. V shed 6 bases and J 15 bases; nucleotides not matched to a gene: 6. The germline V gene has CDR1 MNHEY and CDR2 SVGAGI.

The chain is built from TRBV11-1 and TRBJ2-3; 15 nucleotides line up with TRBD2. The V gene end was trimmed by 5 bases and the J gene end by 5 bases; junction bases not matched to a gene: 5. The CDR3 spans 16 residues. The germline CDR1 and CDR2 sequences are SGHAT and FQDESV (reference sequence). CDR3 sequence (DNA): TGTGCCAGCAGCCGAGGGGGACTAGCGGGAGGAGATACGCAGTATTTT. Translating it yields CASSRGGLAGGDTQYF.

The V gene is TRBV7-9, the J gene TRBJ2-7, with 7 bases that match TRBD2. In germline, CDR1 is SEHNR, CDR2 FQNEAQ (reference sequence). The V segment lost 10 bases and the J segment 1 base; nucleotides outside the gene matches: 7. The length of the CDR3 is 13 residues. The CDR3 here is CATTAGESYEQYF. DNA of the CDR3: TGTGCCACCACCGCGGGGGAGTCCTACGAGCAGTACTTC.

This chain uses TRBV5-1 with TRBJ1-2, with 7 bases matching TRBD1. V shed 0 bases, J shed 6 bases, and the junction held 5 bases outside the gene matches. Germline loops: CDR1 SGHRS, CDR2 YFSETQ. CDR3 length: 14 amino acids. The CDR3 protein is CASSLGQGIHGYTF. The CDR3 region has the DNA TGCGCCAGCAGCTTGGGACAGGGTATCCATGGCTACACCTTC. The complete variable domain, with remaining parts taken from reference TRBV5-1 and TRBJ1-2, reads KAGVTQTPRYLIKTRGQQVTLSCSPISGHRSVSWYQQTPGQGLQFLFEYFSETQRNKGNFPGRFSGRQFSNSRSEMNVSTLELGDSALYLCASSLGQGIHGYTFGSGTRLTVV.

This clone was recorded only once. This chain connects TRBV5-4 to TRBJ2-5, with 8 positions matching TRBD2. The CDR3 runs 15 residues. V shed 4 bases, J shed 3 bases, and the junction held 8 bases outside the gene matches. Germline-derived CDR1 and CDR2 are SGHNT and YYREEE (reference sequence). In DNA form, the CDR3 reads TGTGCCAGCAGCCTGGGGGGGACTAGAGAAGAGACCCAGTACTTC. Translated: CASSLGGTREETQYF.

The V gene is TRBV30, the J gene TRBJ1-5; possible D gene TRBD1, 5 bases. In germline, CDR1 is GTSNPN, CDR2 SVGIG (reference sequence). The V end lost 0 bases, the J end lost 4 bases, and 16 bases lay between the germline ends. The CDR3 consists of 16 residues. CDR3 region: CAWSVQWGDGNQPQHF. For the CDR3, the DNA is TGTGCCTGGAGTGTACAGTGGGGGGACGGAAATCAGCCCCAGCATTTT.

This sequence joins TRBV3-1 (or the pseudogene TRBV3-2) and TRBJ2-7; D uncertain. The CDR3 covers 13 residues. V lost 4 bases and J 0 bases, leaving 7 bases between the germline ends. Germline-derived CDR1 and CDR2 are LGHDT and YNNKEL (reference sequence). CDR3 sequence reads: CASSPGSSYEQYF. The CDR3 DNA reads as TGTGCCAGCAGCCCCGGGTCCTCCTACGAGCAGTACTTC.

The chain combines TRBV30 with TRBJ1-6, with D perhaps matching TRBD1 (6 bases). Germline V gives CDR1 GTSNPN, CDR2 SVGIG (reference sequence). The CDR3 runs 15 residues. V was shortened by 0 bases and J by 6 bases, with 12 bases between the two germline ends. The CDR3 coding sequence is TGTGCCTGGAGTGTAGGGGGACCGATTAATTCACCCCTCCACTTT. Residues: CAWSVGGPINSPLHF.

The CDR3 nucleotides are TGTGCCAGCAGCTTAGTGAGGGGGTACGAGCAGTACTTC. It encodes CASSLVRGYEQYF. The chain employs TRBV7-2 and TRBJ2-7; tentatively, D is TRBD1 (6 bases). Germline CDR1 reads SGHTA; CDR2 reads FQGNSA. The CDR3 totals 13 residues. V lost 1 base to trimming and J lost 4 bases, with 8 bases between them.